This passage covers 22 T cell receptor beta chains from one sample sequenced in a study of T cells after yellow fever vaccination. TCRdb called the 5' RACE reads again in MiXCR, with one record for every CDR3 protein. Of 450,000 to 600,000 distinct CDR3 sequences in the sample, about a sixth were seen once. The starting material was PBMCs, obtained less than 6 days after the first yellow fever vaccination. The receptors come from a man aged 18 to 30 who received the YFV17D yellow fever vaccine.

The gene calls are TRBV20-1 and TRBJ2-5; D assignment may be TRBD1 or TRBD2 (6 bases each). The length of the CDR3 is 10 residues. Trimming took off 3 bases at V and 9 bases at J, with 8 bases between the two ends. Germline CDR1 and CDR2: DFQATT and SNEGSKA (reference sequence). The CDR3: CSASRGAQYF. The CDR3 DNA is TGCAGTGCTAGTAGGGGGGCCCAGTACTTC.

This clonotype came up a few times. The V call is TRBV20-1, the J call TRBJ2-3; TRBD2 matches 8 bases. This CDR3 spans 16 amino acids. Looked up from germline, CDR1 is DFQATT and CDR2 is SNEGSKA (reference sequence). The ends lost 6 bases at V and 2 bases at J; junction bases unmatched: 13. CDR3 DNA: TGCAGTGCCGCCCTTGTGAGCGGGGGAGACACAGATACGCAGTATTTT. Translation: CSAALVSGGDTDTQYF.

Many counts were recorded for this clonotype. The genes are TRBV28 and TRBJ2-7; TRBD1 agrees at 11 bases. V shed 7 bases and J 2 bases; nucleotides not matched to a gene: 4. This CDR3 is built from 14 residues. Germline V gene lookup returns CDR1 MDHEN and CDR2 SYDVKM. Here the CDR3 DNA reads TGTGCCAGCACCCCGGGACAGGGGGCCTACGAGCAGTACGTC. This codes for CASTPGQGAYEQYV.

There are a few counts of this clonotype. The chain carries TRBV4-2 and TRBJ1-1, with D uncertain. CDR3 size: 14 residues. V shed 1 base and J shed 4 bases, with 10 bases lying between them. The germline CDR1 and CDR2 sequences are LGHNA and YNFKEQ. The CDR3 region has the DNA TGTGCCAGCAGCCAAGGATCCCGAGGCACTGAAGCTTTCTTT. Translated: CASSQGSRGTEAFF.

CDR3 bases: TGCAGTGCTAGCCCCGGTGCTAACTATGGCTACACCTTC. It specifies CSASPGANYGYTF. The chain couples TRBV20-1 to TRBJ1-2; no clear D gene. Trimming removed 3 bases from V and 0 bases from J, with 8 bases in between. The germline V gene has CDR1 DFQATT and CDR2 SNEGSKA (reference sequence). This CDR3 has 13 amino acids.

This chain links TRBV4-3 with TRBJ1-1; the D gene is possibly TRBD1 (5 bases). Germline V gives CDR1 LGHNA, CDR2 YSLEER. Between the trimmed V and J ends, which lost 5 bases and 7 bases, there was a span of 14 bases. The CDR3 consists of 13 residues. The CDR3 here is CASSKQASLEAFF. For the CDR3, the DNA is TGCGCCAGCAGCAAACAGGCTTCCCTTGAAGCTTTCTTT.

In this sample, this clonotype turned up a few times. The chain couples TRBV5-6 to TRBJ2-7, with D possibly matching TRBD2 (6 bases). The CDR3 is made up of 14 amino acids. Trimming removed 0 bases from V and 4 bases from J, with 11 bases in between. Looked up from germline, CDR1 is SGHDT and CDR2 is YYEEEE. CDR3 DNA: TGTGCCAGCAGCTTGGTGGCAGGGAGGTACGAGCAGTACGTC. Translation: CASSLVAGRYEQYV.

This chain joins TRBV20-1 and TRBJ1-4, with a possible D match to TRBD1 (6 bases). The V gene lost 4 bases and the J gene lost 7 bases, with 16 bases spanning the gap. The germline V gene encodes CDR1 DFQATT and CDR2 SNEGSKA (reference sequence). This CDR3 comprises 14 residues. The CDR3 nucleotides are TGCAGTGCTATGGACAGCCAAGGGAGTGAAAAACTGTTTTTT. This encodes CSAMDSQGSEKLFF.

This clonotype was observed a few times. The V and J genes are TRBV21-1 and TRBJ2-3. TRBV21-1 constitutes a pseudogene. CDR3 size: 14 residues. CDR3 nucleotides: TGTGCCAGCAGCAACCCCAGAGGCACAGATACGCAGTATTTT. Its translation is CASSNPRGTDTQYF.

This chain uses TRBV7-3 with TRBJ2-3, with 8 nucleotides matching TRBD2. From germline, CDR1 is SGHTA and CDR2 FQGTGA. Germline trimming cut 3 bases from V and 7 bases from J; bases unmatched to any gene: 9. This CDR3 is built from 15 residues. CDR3 nucleotides: TGTGCCAGCAGCTTTCAAGCGGGGGTAGCAAATACGCAGTATTTT. The encoded protein is CASSFQAGVANTQYF.

This clonotype was observed a few times. This chain uses TRBV27 with TRBJ1-4; D gene uncertain. The CDR3 extends over 15 amino acids. The V gene's germline CDR1 is MNHEY and CDR2 SMNVEV (reference sequence). Trimming pared 6 bases from V and 7 bases from J, leaving 18 bases between. CDR3 in amino acids: CASSKGSNPFEKLFF. Written as DNA, the CDR3 is TGTGCCAGCAGCAAAGGGTCCAACCCCTTTGAAAAACTGTTTTTT.

V is TRBV7-2 and J is TRBJ2-5, with D possibly matching TRBD1 (6 bases). Trimming removed 4 bases at V and 6 bases at J, with 9 bases between. CDR1 SGHTA and CDR2 FQGNSA come from the germline V gene. This CDR3 contains 12 residues. CDR3 amino acids: CASSWDIKTQYF. The DNA of the CDR3 is TGTGCCAGCAGCTGGGACATTAAGACCCAGTACTTC.

This clonotype was seen a few times. The V call is TRBV29-1, the J call TRBJ2-4, with 10 positions matching TRBD1. Germline loops: CDR1 SQVTM, CDR2 ANQGSEA. Trimming took 5 bases from V and 8 from J; bases not matched to a gene: 6. This CDR3 comprises 13 residues. DNA of the CDR3: TGCAGCGTTAGACAGGGGGCGCAGGACATTCAGTACTTC. This translates into CSVRQGAQDIQYF.

V gene TRBV12-3 or TRBV12-4 combines with J gene TRBJ2-5; tentatively, D is TRBD1 (5 bases). The CDR3 has 15 residues. V was shortened by 2 bases and J by 2 bases, with 12 bases between the two germline ends. In DNA, the CDR3 is TGTGCCAGCAGTTTAATCGGTGACAGACAAGAGACCCAGTACTTC. Translating it yields CASSLIGDRQETQYF.

CDR3 region: CASSWDRVTQYF. In DNA form, the CDR3 reads TGTGCCAGCAGCTGGGACAGGGTAACCCAGTACTTC. The chain combines TRBV13 with TRBJ2-5; TRBD1 matches at 9 bases. The CDR3 is 12 amino acids. Germline values: CDR1 PRHDT, CDR2 FYEKMQ (reference sequence). Trimming took 4 bases from V and 8 from J; bases not matched to a gene: 2.

The chain carries TRBV4-1 and TRBJ2-1, with TRBD1 identical over 7 bases. The CDR3 runs 15 residues. The germline CDR1 and CDR2 sequences are MGHRA and YSYEKL. V gave up 2 bases and J gave up 5 bases; unmatched junction bases: 6. This chain's CDR3 is CASSQQTGINNEQFF. The CDR3 coding sequence is TGCGCCAGCAGCCAACAGACAGGGATAAACAATGAGCAGTTCTTC.

In this sample, this clonotype turned up a few times. The V gene is TRBV6-1, the J gene TRBJ2-2; 13 positions match TRBD2. CDR3 length: 17 residues. The germline CDR1 and CDR2 sequences are MNHNS and SASEGT. The V segment lost 6 bases and the J segment 4 bases; nucleotides outside the gene matches: 8. For the CDR3, the DNA is TGTGCCAGCAGCCGACTAGCGGGGGGTTCGTCCACCGGGGAGCTGTTTTTT. Protein: CASSRLAGGSSTGELFF.

This clonotype was seen only a few times. The V gene is TRBV6-2 or TRBV6-3, the J gene TRBJ2-7, with TRBD1 matching over 7 bases. The CDR3 loop spans 15 amino acids. Unmatched junction bases numbered 10, after V lost 5 bases and J lost 3 bases. In germline, CDR1 is MNHEY, CDR2 SVGEGT. The CDR3 region has the DNA TGTGCCAGCAGTGGCTACAGGGGATTCCTCTACGAGCAGTACTTC. The encoded protein is CASSGYRGFLYEQYF.

This clonotype appeared a few times. The gene calls are TRBV27 and TRBJ2-1; possibly TRBD1 for D (6 bases). Germline values: CDR1 MNHEY, CDR2 SMNVEV (reference sequence). This CDR3 region has 13 residues. The ends were cut back, 9 bases at V and 4 bases at J, with 13 bases in the middle. The CDR3 is CASTTGSYNEQFF. The CDR3 DNA is TGTGCCAGTACAACAGGGTCATACAATGAGCAGTTCTTC.

This clonotype turned up a few times. The chain joins TRBV6-1 to TRBJ2-1; TRBD1 is a possible D gene (5 bases). In germline, CDR1 is MNHNS, CDR2 SASEGT. V was trimmed by 5 bases and J by 3 bases, leaving 8 bases between them. CDR3 length: 13 amino acids. This CDR3 is CASSRTLYNEQFF. The CDR3 region has the DNA TGTGCCAGCAGTCGGACACTCTACAATGAGCAGTTCTTC.

This clonotype has more than one count but fewer than ten. The V and J genes are TRBV5-1 and TRBJ1-2; D is unclear. The CDR3 is made up of 14 amino acids. The germline V gene has CDR1 SGHRS and CDR2 YFSETQ. V was trimmed by 0 bases and J by 4 bases, leaving 10 bases between them. DNA for the CDR3: TGCGCCAGCAGCTTGGGGGCTACTCTCTATGGCTACACCTTC. This gives the protein CASSLGATLYGYTF. Using reference TRBV5-1 and TRBJ1-2 for the parts outside the CDR3, the full variable domain is KAGVTQTPRYLIKTRGQQVTLSCSPISGHRSVSWYQQTPGQGLQFLFEYFSETQRNKGNFPGRFSGRQFSNSRSEMNVSTLELGDSALYLCASSLGATLYGYTFGSGTRLTVV.

The chain has TRBV4-1 and TRBJ1-3; the D is unclear. Between the trimmed V and J ends, which lost 4 bases and 0 bases, there was a span of 10 bases. CDR1 is MGHRA, CDR2 YSYEKL, per germline. The CDR3 sequence is 15 residues long. The CDR3 nucleotides read TGCGCCAGCAGCCTGCCTCCCGTCTCTGGAAACACCATATATTTT. Encoded protein: CASSLPPVSGNTIYF.